This is a list of T cell receptor beta chains from one sample in a study of shared T cell receptors in the human thymus. Here immunoSEQ multiplex PCR was the method, and the copy in TCRdb shows in-frame clones only, minus some. The table shows hundreds of thousands of clones, with approximately 87% occurring only once. These same data were also listed under a study on human thymus T cells.

The sequencing input was thymocytes. Receptors originate from a boy under three years old with a congenital heart defect. The CDR3 runs from the conserved cysteine through the conserved F or W. Each record gives: J gene, clone size, V gene, D gene, CDR3 DNA, CDR3 protein. The D gene is left open where the match is weak. Clone size is not always given. Where it is, it says once, few, many or a class for expanded clones.

j_gene: TRBJ1-2
abundance: -
v_gene: TRBV5-8
d_gene: -
CDR3nt: TGTGCCAGCAGCTTGCGGGGGAACTATGGCTACACCTTC
CDR3aa: CASSLRGNYGYTF

j_gene: TRBJ1-1
abundance: few
v_gene: TRBV18
d_gene: -
CDR3nt: TGTGCCAGCTCACCGGGGCGTATGAACACTGAAGCTTTCTTT
CDR3aa: CASSPGRMNTEAFF

j_gene: TRBJ2-1
abundance: -
v_gene: TRBV18
d_gene: -
CDR3nt: TGTGCCAGCTCACCACCAGGACAGTACAATGAGCAGTTCTTC
CDR3aa: CASSPPGQYNEQFF

j_gene: TRBJ1-1
abundance: -
v_gene: TRBV10-3
d_gene: TRBD1
CDR3nt: TGTGCCGCCACAGGGGGCATGAACACTGAAGCTTTCTTT
CDR3aa: CAATGGMNTEAFF

j_gene: TRBJ1-2
abundance: -
v_gene: TRBV6-1
d_gene: TRBD1
CDR3nt: TGTGCCATCCCGGGACAGGGCTTCTATGGCTACACCTTC
CDR3aa: CAIPGQGFYGYTF

j_gene: TRBJ2-2
abundance: -
v_gene: TRBV7-2
d_gene: -
CDR3nt: TGTGCCAGCATCCCATCCCCGACGAGGCGCACCGGGGAGCTGTTTTTT
CDR3aa: CASIPSPTRRTGELFF

j_gene: TRBJ2-2
abundance: -
v_gene: TRBV14
d_gene: -
CDR3nt: TGTGCCAGCAGCCAAGACAGGGGACACCTGAATTCGAACACCGGGGAGCTGTTTTTT
CDR3aa: CASSQDRGHLNSNTGELFF

j_gene: TRBJ1-1
abundance: -
v_gene: TRBV6-1
d_gene: -
CDR3nt: TGTGCCAGCAGTGGGACAGCCGACACTGAAGCTTTCTTT
CDR3aa: CASSGTADTEAFF

j_gene: TRBJ2-1
abundance: -
v_gene: TRBV27
d_gene: -
CDR3nt: TGTGCCAGCAGTCGACTAGGCTATGAGCAGTTCTTC
CDR3aa: CASSRLGYEQFF

j_gene: TRBJ2-1
abundance: once
v_gene: TRBV14
d_gene: -
CDR3nt: TGTGCCAGCAGCCAAGAATGGAGGACTCGGTCCTACAATGAGCAGTTCTTC
CDR3aa: CASSQEWRTRSYNEQFF

j_gene: TRBJ2-7
abundance: once
v_gene: TRBV7-2
d_gene: TRBD2
CDR3nt: TGTGCCAGCAGCTACCCGGGACTAGGGTACTCCTACGAGCAGTACTTC
CDR3aa: CASSYPGLGYSYEQYF

j_gene: TRBJ2-7
abundance: -
v_gene: TRBV6-5
d_gene: -
CDR3nt: TGTGCCAGCAGTTACTCGAGGCACGGCTACGAGCAGTACTTC
CDR3aa: CASSYSRHGYEQYF

j_gene: TRBJ2-3
abundance: -
v_gene: TRBV9
d_gene: -
CDR3nt: TGTGCCAGCAGCGTATATGCGGGAACTGACACAGATACGCAGTATTTT
CDR3aa: CASSVYAGTDTDTQYF

j_gene: TRBJ2-5
abundance: -
v_gene: TRBV5-1
d_gene: TRBD1
CDR3nt: TGCGCCAGCAGCTTGGAGGACAGGTGGATCGAGCGAGAGACCCAGTACTTC
CDR3aa: CASSLEDRWIERETQYF

j_gene: TRBJ1-2
abundance: -
v_gene: TRBV15
d_gene: -
CDR3nt: TGTGCCACCAGCAGAAGGGCAGGGGTTCACTATGGCTACACCTTC
CDR3aa: CATSRRAGVHYGYTF

j_gene: TRBJ1-5
abundance: -
v_gene: TRBV4-1
d_gene: TRBD1
CDR3nt: TGCGCCAGCAGCCGATTCGACAGGGTGGGTCAGCCCCAGCATTTT
CDR3aa: CASSRFDRVGQPQHF

j_gene: TRBJ1-1
abundance: -
v_gene: TRBV27
d_gene: TRBD1
CDR3nt: TGTGCCAGCAGTTTTATCGGACAGGGTCCCAACACTGAAGCTTTCTTT
CDR3aa: CASSFIGQGPNTEAFF

j_gene: TRBJ1-5
abundance: -
v_gene: TRBV4-3
d_gene: -
CDR3nt: TGCGCCAGCAGCCAATCCATTAGCAATCAGCCCCAGCATTTT
CDR3aa: CASSQSISNQPQHF

j_gene: TRBJ2-7
abundance: -
v_gene: TRBV12-5
d_gene: TRBD1
CDR3nt: TGTGCTAGTGGTTTGAACCGACAGGGTCAAAACGAGCAGTACTTC
CDR3aa: CASGLNRQGQNEQYF

j_gene: TRBJ2-7
abundance: -
v_gene: TRBV7-9
d_gene: -
CDR3nt: TGTGCCAGCAGCTTAGCCAATTACGAGCAGTACTTC
CDR3aa: CASSLANYEQYF

j_gene: TRBJ2-2
abundance: few
v_gene: TRBV19
d_gene: TRBD1
CDR3nt: TGTGCCAGTAGTATAGATGGGGACAGGGATGAGCACACCGGGGAGCTGTTTTTT
CDR3aa: CASSIDGDRDEHTGELFF

j_gene: TRBJ2-7
abundance: -
v_gene: TRBV7-7
d_gene: TRBD2
CDR3nt: TGTGCCAGCAGCCCTCTAGCGGGAGACCTCTCCTACGAGCAGTACTTC
CDR3aa: CASSPLAGDLSYEQYF

j_gene: TRBJ1-2
abundance: few
v_gene: TRBV7-2
d_gene: -
CDR3nt: TGTGCCAGCAGCTTAGATGCGGGCCCATATGGCTACACCTTC
CDR3aa: CASSLDAGPYGYTF

j_gene: TRBJ2-1
abundance: -
v_gene: TRBV7-2
d_gene: TRBD2
CDR3nt: TGTGCCAGCAGCTTAGCGATAGCGGGGCCTTGGGATGAGCAGTTCTTC
CDR3aa: CASSLAIAGPWDEQFF

j_gene: TRBJ1-3
abundance: few
v_gene: TRBV18
d_gene: -
CDR3nt: TGTGCCAGCTCACCACTTCCTCTTGGAAACACCATATATTTT
CDR3aa: CASSPLPLGNTIYF

j_gene: TRBJ1-1
abundance: -
v_gene: TRBV4-1
d_gene: -
CDR3nt: TGCGCCAGCAGCCCCCACAGGGATTTGCTCACTGAAGCTTTCTTT
CDR3aa: CASSPHRDLLTEAFF

j_gene: TRBJ2-5
abundance: -
v_gene: TRBV5-1
d_gene: -
CDR3nt: TGCGCCAGCAGCTTGGGTCTAGCCCAAGAGACCCAGTACTTC
CDR3aa: CASSLGLAQETQYF

j_gene: TRBJ2-7
abundance: -
v_gene: TRBV2
d_gene: TRBD2
CDR3nt: TGTGCCAGCAGTGAGCCCCTCCAGCGGGGGGATTTCAGCGAGCAGTACTTC
CDR3aa: CASSEPLQRGDFSEQYF

j_gene: TRBJ1-5
abundance: -
v_gene: TRBV28
d_gene: TRBD1
CDR3nt: TGTGCCAGCAGTAGGGACAGGAGTAGCAATCAGCCCCAGCATTTT
CDR3aa: CASSRDRSSNQPQHF

j_gene: TRBJ1-2
abundance: -
v_gene: TRBV27
d_gene: -
CDR3nt: TGTGCCAGCAGTTTATTGGGTGGTTTGGGGCATGGCTACACCTTC
CDR3aa: CASSLLGGLGHGYTF

j_gene: TRBJ2-2
abundance: -
v_gene: TRBV14
d_gene: TRBD1
CDR3nt: TGTGCCAGCAGCCAAGGGGCCGACAGGGAGTATCTTCCCGCCGGGGAGCTGTTTTTT
CDR3aa: CASSQGADREYLPAGELFF

j_gene: TRBJ2-1
abundance: few
v_gene: TRBV5-6
d_gene: -
CDR3nt: TGTGCCAGCAGCCGCAAGACAGGCCATGAGCAGTTCTTC
CDR3aa: CASSRKTGHEQFF

j_gene: TRBJ1-1
abundance: few
v_gene: TRBV5-4
d_gene: TRBD1
CDR3nt: TGTGCCAGCAGCTTGGGCCCGGGACAGGCTGAAGCTTTCTTT
CDR3aa: CASSLGPGQAEAFF

j_gene: TRBJ1-1
abundance: -
v_gene: TRBV5-6
d_gene: -
CDR3nt: TGTGCCAGCAGCTGGAGGCAGGAGAACACTGAAGCTTTCTTT
CDR3aa: CASSWRQENTEAFF

j_gene: TRBJ2-3
abundance: -
v_gene: TRBV4-1
d_gene: TRBD2
CDR3nt: TGCGCCAGCAGCCAACGGACTAGCGGGGCCACAGATACGCAGTATTTT
CDR3aa: CASSQRTSGATDTQYF

j_gene: TRBJ1-3
abundance: -
v_gene: TRBV4-1
d_gene: TRBD1
CDR3nt: TGCGCCAGCAGCCAAGCGACAGGGAATGGAAACACCATATATTTT
CDR3aa: CASSQATGNGNTIYF

j_gene: TRBJ2-3
abundance: once
v_gene: TRBV27
d_gene: TRBD1
CDR3nt: TGTGCCAGCAGTCTAGCCGGGGACAGGGGGCGTTATACCAGCACAGATACGCAGTATTTT
CDR3aa: CASSLAGDRGRYTSTDTQYF

j_gene: TRBJ2-3
abundance: -
v_gene: TRBV12-5
d_gene: TRBD1
CDR3nt: TGTGCTAGTGGTTTGGGGACAGGGGTTCCAGATACGCAGTATTTT
CDR3aa: CASGLGTGVPDTQYF

j_gene: TRBJ1-6
abundance: once
v_gene: TRBV10-2
d_gene: TRBD1
CDR3nt: TGCGCCAGCAGGGGGACAGGGACAAGATCACCCCTCCACTTT
CDR3aa: CASRGTGTRSPLHF

j_gene: TRBJ1-2
abundance: -
v_gene: TRBV7-2
d_gene: -
CDR3nt: TGTGCCAGCAACCCAGGATCCCCTCTCTATGGCTACACCTTC
CDR3aa: CASNPGSPLYGYTF

j_gene: TRBJ1-2
abundance: -
v_gene: TRBV20-1
d_gene: TRBD1
CDR3nt: TGCAGGGAGGGGGCTCGGGGCTACACCTTC
CDR3aa: CREGARGYTF

j_gene: TRBJ2-7
abundance: -
v_gene: TRBV6-5
d_gene: TRBD2
CDR3nt: TGTGCCAGCAGGGGTAGCGGGGCGAGCTCCTACGAGCAGTACTTC
CDR3aa: CASRGSGASSYEQYF

j_gene: TRBJ2-7
abundance: -
v_gene: TRBV27
d_gene: TRBD1
CDR3nt: TGTGCCAGCTCCCCGGGACAGGGGGCCTACGAGCAGTACTTC
CDR3aa: CASSPGQGAYEQYF

j_gene: TRBJ1-2
abundance: -
v_gene: TRBV27
d_gene: TRBD1
CDR3nt: TGTGCCAGCAGCCCTGGACAGGGGAACTATGGCTACACCTTC
CDR3aa: CASSPGQGNYGYTF

j_gene: TRBJ2-7
abundance: -
v_gene: TRBV7-2
d_gene: -
CDR3nt: TGTGCCAGCAGCTTATTCCCCGCGGTACCCCTCTACGAGCAGTACTTC
CDR3aa: CASSLFPAVPLYEQYF

j_gene: TRBJ2-7
abundance: -
v_gene: TRBV14
d_gene: TRBD1
CDR3nt: TGTGCCAGCAGCAGCGAGAACACGGGACAGGGCTTCTACGAGCAGTACTTC
CDR3aa: CASSSENTGQGFYEQYF

j_gene: TRBJ2-7
abundance: once
v_gene: TRBV19
d_gene: TRBD1
CDR3nt: TGTGCCAGTAGCCAGGACAGGAGCTCCTACGAGCAGTACTTC
CDR3aa: CASSQDRSSYEQYF

j_gene: TRBJ1-6
abundance: -
v_gene: TRBV7-9
d_gene: -
CDR3nt: TGTGCCAGCAGCTCCGGGACACTTAATTCACCCCTCCACTTT
CDR3aa: CASSSGTLNSPLHF

j_gene: TRBJ2-7
abundance: once
v_gene: TRBV5-1
d_gene: TRBD1
CDR3nt: TGCGCCAGCAGCTTGGCCATGGGACAGGGCATCGAGCAGTACTTC
CDR3aa: CASSLAMGQGIEQYF

j_gene: TRBJ2-2
abundance: -
v_gene: TRBV4-1
d_gene: -
CDR3nt: TGCGCCAGCAGCCAAGACCCCAGGGTTTTCGGGGAGCTGTTTTTT
CDR3aa: CASSQDPRVFGELFF